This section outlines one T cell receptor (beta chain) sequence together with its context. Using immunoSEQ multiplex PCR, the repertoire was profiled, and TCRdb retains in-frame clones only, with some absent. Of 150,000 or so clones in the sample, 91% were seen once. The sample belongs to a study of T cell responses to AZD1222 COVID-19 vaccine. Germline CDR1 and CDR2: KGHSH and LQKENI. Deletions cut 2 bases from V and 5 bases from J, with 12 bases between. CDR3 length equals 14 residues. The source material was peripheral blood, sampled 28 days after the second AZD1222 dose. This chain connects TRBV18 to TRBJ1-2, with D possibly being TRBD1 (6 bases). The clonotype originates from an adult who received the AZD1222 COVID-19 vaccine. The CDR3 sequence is CASSPKRQEYGYTF. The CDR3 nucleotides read TGTGCCAGCTCACCAAAGAGACAGGAGTATGGCTACACCTTC.